This is a list of T cell receptor beta chains from one sample in a study of molecular identifiers for immune sequencing clone quantification. TCRdb processed the PCR reads anew with MiXCR; each CDR3 protein has one entry. The table records more than 550,000 distinct CDR3 sequences, roughly 23% of them present only once. Sequences were obtained from naive CD8+ T cells from blood, with Jurkat cell RNA spiked in. The receptor source for this set is a human donor in good health. Some libraries in this study had Jurkat cell RNA spiked in. Both conserved end residues are part of each CDR3. D genes are given only for firm matches.

D gene	J gene	V gene	CDR3 protein
-	TRBJ2-7	TRBV6-5	CASSYRGAGYEQYF
-	TRBJ2-5	TRBV6-2/TRBV6-3	CASPETQYF
-	TRBJ1-1	TRBV6-2/TRBV6-3	CASSSFSLNTEAFF
-	TRBJ1-2	TRBV6-2/TRBV6-3	CASRIQASYGYTF
-	TRBJ2-7	TRBV7-9	CASSPQLHGPYEQYF
-	TRBJ1-1	TRBV28	CASSLDRALTVTEAFF
-	TRBJ1-1	TRBV7-9	CAGSLDSQITEAFF
-	TRBJ1-1	TRBV20-1	CSARVRGNTEAFF
-	TRBJ1-5	TRBV3-1	CASSHPYLDSPRGPQHF
-	TRBJ2-3	TRBV19	CASSSGDSGSTDTQYF
-	TRBJ2-3	TRBV2	CASPVGDTQYF
TRBD2	TRBJ2-7	TRBV7-9	CASTAVGSGGAYEQYF
-	TRBJ2-2	TRBV5-6	CASSPLGGRNTGELFF
-	TRBJ2-7	TRBV6-5	CASRGRPPYEQYF
-	TRBJ1-6	TRBV13	CASSLGSSYNSPLHF